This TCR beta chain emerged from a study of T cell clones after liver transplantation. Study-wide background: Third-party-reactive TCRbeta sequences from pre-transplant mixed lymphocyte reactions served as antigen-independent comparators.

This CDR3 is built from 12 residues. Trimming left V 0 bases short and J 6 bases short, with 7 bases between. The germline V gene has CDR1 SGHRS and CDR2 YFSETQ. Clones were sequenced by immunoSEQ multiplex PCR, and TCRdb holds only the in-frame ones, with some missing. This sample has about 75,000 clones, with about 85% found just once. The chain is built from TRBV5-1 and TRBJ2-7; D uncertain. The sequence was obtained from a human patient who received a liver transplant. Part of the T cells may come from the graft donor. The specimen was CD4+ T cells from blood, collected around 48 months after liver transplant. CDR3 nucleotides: TGCGCCAGCAGCTTGGAACCCCCCGAGCAGTACTTC. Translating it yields CASSLEPPEQYF.